The rows below give T cell receptor beta chains drawn from one sample of a study of PD-1 blockade in classical Hodgkin lymphoma. Measured with immunoSEQ multiplex PCR; TCRdb has only the in-frame clones, and not every one. The sample contains tens of thousands of clones, around nine tenths of which appear only once. The sample here was peripheral blood mononuclear cells (PBMCs), taken before the fourth cycle of nivolumab. The receptor source for this set is a human donor with classical Hodgkin lymphoma. CDR3s include the opening cysteine and the closing phenylalanine or tryptophan.

j_call v_call cdr3_aa
TRBJ2-7 TRBV4-2 CASSQEWRQGSGRPGYEQYF
TRBJ2-2 TRBV4-2 CASSQVGAGVTGELFF
TRBJ1-5 TRBV6-1 CASSGDPNQPQHF
TRBJ2-2 TRBV2 CASSESGLMSGELFF
TRBJ2-3 TRBV6-4 CASSDDSTSTDTQYF
TRBJ2-5 TRBV18 CASSPSGAQETQYF
TRBJ2-7 TRBV4-2 CASSRLASPYEQYF
TRBJ2-7 TRBV6-6 CASSSWGTGYEQYF
TRBJ2-7 TRBV19 CASRERGDSEQYF
TRBJ1-2 TRBV7-2 CASSLDTGLSGFYGYTF
TRBJ2-5 TRBV9 CASTLGRGIRETQYF
TRBJ1-1 TRBV11-3 CASSLGGGSAEAFF
TRBJ1-3 TRBV4-2 CASSLYRGTSGNTIYF
TRBJ1-1 TRBV6-5 CASSSSTSGNTEAFF
TRBJ2-1 TRBV18 CASSPASGEQFF
TRBJ1-5 TRBV7-2 CASSLGEGAVQPQHF
TRBJ2-7 TRBV6-6 CASRLQRGGVYEQYF
TRBJ2-7 TRBV29-1 CSVERQGEQYF
TRBJ1-5 TRBV28 CASSLLAGDSNQPQHF
TRBJ1-2 TRBV5-5 CASSLAKPSNYGYTF
TRBJ2-1 TRBV7-3 CASSLGTGGNEQFF
TRBJ1-4 TRBV7-9 CASSPRQGAEKLFF
TRBJ1-2 TRBV30 CAWTLTSYGYTF
TRBJ1-5 TRBV18 CASSNRADQPQHF
TRBJ1-5 TRBV2 CASSARDRGVQPQHF
TRBJ1-3 TRBV19 CASTIKSGNTIYF
TRBJ1-1 TRBV9 CASSMTAMNTEAFF